The 22 T cell receptor beta chains presented below share a single source sample, sequenced in a study of T cell responses to AZD1222 COVID-19 vaccine. The data were produced by immunoSEQ multiplex PCR, yet TCRdb's version contains in-frame clones alone and is incomplete. Found here are around 110,000 clones, roughly 85% of them singletons; the top ten hold 3.9%. Source: peripheral blood, taken on day 0 of MenACWY control vaccination. The origin of the receptors is an adult in good health.

The V gene is TRBV2, the J gene TRBJ1-3; a possible D gene is TRBD1 (5 bases). Germline V gene data show CDR1 as SNHLY and CDR2 as FYNNEI. V dropped 11 bases and J dropped 0 bases, with 14 bases sitting between them. The CDR3 is 14 amino acids. The chain's CDR3 is CAGRPGVSGNTIYF. CDR3 coding DNA: TGTGCCGGTAGGCCGGGGGTCTCTGGAAACACCATATATTTT.

The chain carries TRBV23-1 and TRBJ2-7; perhaps TRBD1 as D (5 bases). TRBV23-1 is labeled an ORF, and its function is uncertain. Trimming pared 2 bases from V and 5 bases from J, leaving 28 bases between. This CDR3 has 19 amino acids. DNA of the CDR3: TGCGCCAGCAGTCAAACCCTGAAGCGAGTAATCCTAGGGGTCCACGAGCAGTACTTC. Its protein is CASSQTLKRVILGVHEQYF.

The sample holds one count of this clone. The gene calls are TRBV3-1 (or the pseudogene TRBV3-2) and TRBJ1-1; 7 bases match TRBD1. V dropped 6 bases and J dropped 5; count of bases not matched to a gene: 0. The CDR3 spans 11 residues. Per the germline V gene, CDR1 is LGHDT and CDR2 is YNNKEL (reference sequence). The CDR3 is CASRQGTEAFF. The CDR3 DNA reads TGTGCCAGCAGACAGGGGACTGAAGCTTTCTTT.

The genes are TRBV7-2 and TRBJ1-1; 9 bases agree with TRBD1. The J segment lost 5 bases and the V segment lost 1 base, leaving 5 bases of the junction unmatched. The CDR3 has 15 residues. In germline, CDR1 is SGHTA, CDR2 FQGNSA. For the CDR3, the DNA is TGTGCCAGCAGCTTAGGCGGACAGGGGCAGACTGAAGCTTTCTTT. Translation: CASSLGGQGQTEAFF.

The chain carries TRBV5-1 and TRBJ1-1; D not resolved. Trimming pared 0 bases from V and 0 bases from J, leaving 6 bases between. The CDR3 runs to 14 residues. Germline values: CDR1 SGHRS, CDR2 YFSETQ. Written as DNA, the CDR3 is TGCGCCAGCAGCTTGGCGCACATGAACACTGAAGCTTTCTTT. It translates to CASSLAHMNTEAFF.

This rearrangement joins TRBV2 to TRBJ1-4; D might be TRBD1 (5 bases). The CDR3 loop spans 14 amino acids. CDR1 and CDR2 from the germline V gene are SNHLY and FYNNEI. V was clipped by 5 bases and J by 0 bases, with 7 bases between them. CDR3 amino acids: CASSQGATNEKLFF. The CDR3 nucleotides read TGTGCCAGCAGTCAGGGTGCAACTAATGAAAAACTGTTTTTT.

Details on this clone: This could be a read error, since a much larger clone is one nucleotide away. The chain combines TRBV28 with TRBJ2-6; D is ambiguous. Trimming removed 4 bases from V and 2 bases from J, with 3 bases in between. CDR1 is MDHEN, CDR2 SYDVKM, per germline. The CDR3 is made up of 13 amino acids. CDR3 sequence reads: CASSSAGANVLTF. The CDR3 nucleotides are TGTGCCAGCAGTTCAGCTGGGGCCAACGTCCTGACTTTC.

The rearrangement joins TRBV6-5 to TRBJ2-7; D unclear. CDR1 MNHEY and CDR2 SVGAGI come from the germline V gene. The CDR3 totals 14 residues. Trimming removed 6 bases from V and 5 bases from J, with 17 bases in between. The chain's CDR3 is CASSMTAEFNEQYF. CDR3 nucleotides: TGTGCCAGCAGCATGACCGCAGAATTCAACGAGCAGTACTTC.

In this sample, this clone turned up a few times. The chain joins TRBV9 to TRBJ1-1, with D hard to call. Germline V gene data show CDR1 as SGDLS and CDR2 as YYNGEE. CDR3 length: 14 residues. Trimming removed 3 bases from V and 0 bases from J, with 9 bases in between. The CDR3 is CASSAGFLNTEAFF. Here the CDR3 DNA reads TGTGCCAGCAGCGCCGGGTTTTTGAACACTGAAGCTTTCTTT.

This chain connects TRBV9 to TRBJ1-2, with 9 nucleotides matching TRBD1. In germline, CDR1 is SGDLS, CDR2 YYNGEE. J was trimmed by 4 bases and V by 0 bases; bases with no gene match: 1. The CDR3 totals 14 residues. The CDR3 is CASSVGTGVYGYTF. The CDR3 region has the DNA TGTGCCAGCAGCGTAGGGACAGGGGTCTATGGCTACACCTTC.

The chain carries TRBV19 and TRBJ2-2; 8 bases are a match to TRBD1. The V gene end was trimmed by 5 bases and the J gene end by 3 bases; junction bases not matched to a gene: 8. The V gene's germline CDR1 is LNHDA and CDR2 SQIVND (reference sequence). The CDR3 has 16 residues. This CDR3 reads CASSPGTGLYTGELFF. As DNA, the CDR3 is TGTGCCAGTAGTCCCGGGACAGGCTTGTACACCGGGGAGCTGTTTTTT.

The chain couples TRBV21-1 to TRBJ1-3; TRBD1 was called by the table and not checked on the DNA. TRBV21-1 counts as a pseudogene. The CDR3 is 17 amino acids. The CDR3 coding sequence is TGTGCCAGCAGCAAAGGCCTGGACAGGGGCTCTGGAAACACCATATATTTT. This translates into CASSKGLDRGSGNTIYF.

The V call is TRBV7-2, the J call TRBJ2-3; possible D gene TRBD1, 5 bases. This CDR3 region has 14 residues. Germline CDR1 reads SGHTA; CDR2 reads FQGNSA. The V end was cut by 7 bases, the J end by 2 bases, with 13 bases between. The DNA for the CDR3 is TGTGCCAGCAAAGGGGCCCAGCACACAGATACGCAGTATTTT. Its protein is CASKGAQHTDTQYF.

The chain is built from TRBV5-1 and TRBJ1-2; 7 nucleotides match TRBD1. Looked up from germline, CDR1 is SGHRS and CDR2 is YFSETQ. V shed 5 bases, J shed 8 bases, and the junction held 9 bases outside the gene matches. This CDR3 contains 13 residues. CDR3 DNA sequence: TGCGCCAGCAGGGAGACAGGGATTCAAGGCTACACCTTC. It codes for CASRETGIQGYTF.

The chain has TRBV5-6 and TRBJ1-1; D uncertain. Germline V gene sequence: CDR1 SGHDT, CDR2 YYEEEE. V was pared by 1 base and J by 0 bases, with 10 bases between. CDR3 length equals 15 residues. This chain's CDR3 is CASSLRVGMNTEAFF. The CDR3 DNA reads as TGTGCCAGCAGCTTGCGTGTAGGGATGAACACTGAAGCTTTCTTT.

The J gene is TRBJ2-2, the V gene TRBV19; 8 bases agree with TRBD2. V lost 3 bases and J lost 3; bases outside the gene matches: 3. CDR1 is LNHDA, CDR2 SQIVND, per germline (reference sequence). This CDR3 has 15 amino acids. CDR3 nucleotides: TGTGCCAGTAGTATCTTCGGGGGGGACACCGGGGAGCTGTTTTTT. This translates into CASSIFGGDTGELFF.

The chain carries TRBV27 and TRBJ1-1; D unclear. The germline V gene encodes CDR1 MNHEY and CDR2 SMNVEV (reference sequence). The CDR3 consists of 14 residues. The V end was cut by 3 bases, the J end by 5 bases, with 13 bases between. CDR3 sequence (DNA): TGTGCCAGCAGTTTGAGACCCAATACGACTGAAGCTTTCTTT. This gives the protein CASSLRPNTTEAFF.

V and J are TRBV7-6 and TRBJ2-5; 8 bases are a match to TRBD2. The CDR3 is made up of 15 amino acids. Germline V CDR1 and CDR2: SGHVS, FNYEAQ. Trimming at V came to 3 bases and at J to 4 bases, leaving 7 bases not matched to a gene. The DNA of the CDR3 is TGTGCCAGCAGCTTCCTTGGACTAGCCGTAGAGACCCAGTACTTC. It yields the protein CASSFLGLAVETQYF.

The chain uses TRBV19 and TRBJ1-1, with a tentative D call TRBD1 (6 bases). In germline, CDR1 is LNHDA, CDR2 SQIVND (reference sequence). The CDR3 contains 13 residues. Trimming shortened V by 3 bases and J by 11 bases, and 16 bases separated the two germline ends. In DNA form, the CDR3 reads TGTGCCAGTAGTATTTCGGGGGGGCCATTTGCTTTCTTT. This gives the protein CASSISGGPFAFF.

The chain carries TRBV4-3 and TRBJ1-3; D uncertain. The germline V and J ends were trimmed by 0 bases and 0 bases, with 12 bases remaining between them. The CDR3 extends over 17 amino acids. CDR1 and CDR2 from the germline V gene are LGHNA and YSLEER. The CDR3 region is CASSQDRQPPSGNTIYF. The CDR3 coding sequence is TGCGCCAGCAGCCAAGATCGTCAGCCGCCCTCTGGAAACACCATATATTTT.

This clone has more than one count but fewer than ten. The chain has TRBV15 and TRBJ1-6, with TRBD1 matching over 7 bases. This CDR3 region has 14 residues. Trimming removed 1 base from V and 11 bases from J; junction bases left unmatched: 5. The germline CDR1 and CDR2 sequences are LNHNV and YYDKDF (reference sequence). The CDR3 here is CATSRGGQIPPLHF. The CDR3 DNA sequence: TGTGCCACCAGCAGAGGGGGACAGATTCCACCCCTCCACTTT.

On this clone itself: The same CDR3 is also encoded by other DNA sequences in this sample. This chain uses TRBV12-3 or TRBV12-4 with TRBJ1-1; maybe TRBD1 (5 bases). The ends were cut back, 5 bases at V and 2 bases at J, with 9 bases in the middle. The CDR3 length is 13 residues. In nucleotides, the CDR3 is TGTGCCAGCAGTCTTAGGGGTAACACTGAAGCTTTCTTT. It yields the protein CASSLRGNTEAFF.